The text below deals with one TCR beta chain. Germline CDR1 is LGHNA and CDR2 is YNFKEQ. The CDR3 contains 17 residues. V dropped 0 bases and J dropped 5 bases, with 17 bases sitting between them. These data are taken from a study of control samples from healthy donors and cancer patients. Produced via immunoSEQ multiplex PCR; TCRdb's table is partial and in-frame only. Among some 130,000 clones listed, 90% were seen once. The source material was blood. This clonotype was sampled from a man aged 40-50 years in good health. The chain couples TRBV4-2 to TRBJ2-1; D gene ambiguous. The CDR3 region has the DNA TGTGCCAGCAGCCAAGATGCAACCCGCGGCGTGAACAATGAGCAGTTCTTC. This translates into CASSQDATRGVNNEQFF.